This T cell receptor (beta chain) was observed in a study of neurological immune-mediated disorders. This clonotype was seen many times. The ends were cut back, 6 bases at V and 0 bases at J, with 15 bases in the middle. Germline V gives CDR1 SQVTM, CDR2 ANQGSEA. The CDR3 extends over 16 amino acids. With 10-nucleotide random UMIs included, cDNA was synthesized by 5'RACE. TCRdb processed the 5' RACE reads anew with MiXCR; each CDR3 protein has one entry. The data show about 27,000 distinct CDR3 sequences, about 2.5% seen once. This TCR was sampled from a woman in her forties or fifties with multiple sclerosis. The chain is built from TRBV29-1 and TRBJ2-6, with a possible D match to TRBD2 (5 bases). What was sequenced was PBMCs. The CDR3 loop reads CSVGLGPSSGANVLTF. In DNA, the CDR3 is TGCAGCGTCGGACTGGGTCCTAGCTCTGGGGCCAACGTCCTGACTTTC.